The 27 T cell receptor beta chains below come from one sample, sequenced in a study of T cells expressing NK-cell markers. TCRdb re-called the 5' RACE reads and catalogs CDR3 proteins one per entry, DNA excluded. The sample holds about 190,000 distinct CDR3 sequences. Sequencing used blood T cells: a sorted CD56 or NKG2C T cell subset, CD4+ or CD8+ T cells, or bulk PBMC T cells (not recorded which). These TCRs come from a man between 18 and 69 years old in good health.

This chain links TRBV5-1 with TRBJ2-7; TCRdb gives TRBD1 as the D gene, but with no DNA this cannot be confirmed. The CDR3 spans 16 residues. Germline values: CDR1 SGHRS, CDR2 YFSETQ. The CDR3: CASSLAGQLLRYEQYF.

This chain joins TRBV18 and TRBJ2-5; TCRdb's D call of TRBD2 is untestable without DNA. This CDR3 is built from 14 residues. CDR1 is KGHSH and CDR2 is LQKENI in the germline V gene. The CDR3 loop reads CASSPFGEIQTQYF.

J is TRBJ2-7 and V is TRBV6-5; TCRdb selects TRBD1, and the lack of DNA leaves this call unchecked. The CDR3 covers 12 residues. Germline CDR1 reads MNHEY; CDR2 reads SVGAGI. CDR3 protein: CASRTGDHEQYF.

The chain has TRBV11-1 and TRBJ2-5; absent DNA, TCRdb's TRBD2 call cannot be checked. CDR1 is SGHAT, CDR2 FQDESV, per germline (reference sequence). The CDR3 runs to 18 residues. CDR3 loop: CASSFIGSGQADQETQYF.

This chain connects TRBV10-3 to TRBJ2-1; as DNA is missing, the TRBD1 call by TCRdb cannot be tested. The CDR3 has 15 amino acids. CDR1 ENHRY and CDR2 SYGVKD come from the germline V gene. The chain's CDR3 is CAISESIQIGGEQFF.

CDR3 sequence: CASSYSPLGNEQFF. V usage is TRBV6-2 or TRBV6-3 and J usage is TRBJ2-1; lacking DNA, the TRBD1 call made by TCRdb goes unchecked. The CDR3 consists of 14 residues. The germline CDR1 and CDR2 sequences are MNHEY and SVGEGT.

CDR3 sequence: CAIPGENYEQYF. The chain recombines TRBV7-9 with TRBJ2-7; TCRdb picks TRBD1, but there is no DNA to check that call. The germline V gene has CDR1 SEHNR and CDR2 FQNEAQ (reference sequence). CDR3 length: 12 amino acids.

CDR3 sequence reads: CASSQNRGNQETQYF. The rearrangement joins TRBV4-2 to TRBJ2-5; checking the TCRdb D call of TRBD1 is not possible without DNA. The CDR3 contains 15 residues. Germline V gives CDR1 LGHNA, CDR2 YNFKEQ.

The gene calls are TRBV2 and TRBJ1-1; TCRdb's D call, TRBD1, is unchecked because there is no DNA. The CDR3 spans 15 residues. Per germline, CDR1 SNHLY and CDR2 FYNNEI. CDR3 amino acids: CASRDTGRANTEAFF.

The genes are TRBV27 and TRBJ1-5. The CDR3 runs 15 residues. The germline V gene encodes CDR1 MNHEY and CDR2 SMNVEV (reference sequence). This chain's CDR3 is CASSFGGGSNQPQHF.

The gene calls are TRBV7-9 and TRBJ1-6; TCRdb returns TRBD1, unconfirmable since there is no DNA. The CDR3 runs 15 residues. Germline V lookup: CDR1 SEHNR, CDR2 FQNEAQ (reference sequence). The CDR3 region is CASSLAPGPNSPLHF.

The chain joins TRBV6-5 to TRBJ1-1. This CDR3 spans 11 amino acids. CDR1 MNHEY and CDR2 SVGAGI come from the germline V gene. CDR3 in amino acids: CASNGPERAFF.

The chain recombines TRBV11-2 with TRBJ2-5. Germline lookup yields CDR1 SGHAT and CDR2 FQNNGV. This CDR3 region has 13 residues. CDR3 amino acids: CASSRTDQETQYF.

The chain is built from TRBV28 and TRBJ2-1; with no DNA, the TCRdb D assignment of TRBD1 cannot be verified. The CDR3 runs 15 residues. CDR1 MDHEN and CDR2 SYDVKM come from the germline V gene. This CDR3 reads CATVPKLSSYNEQFF.

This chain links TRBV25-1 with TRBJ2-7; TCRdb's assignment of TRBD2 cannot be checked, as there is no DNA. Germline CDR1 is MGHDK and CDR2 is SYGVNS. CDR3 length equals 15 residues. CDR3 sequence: CASSGGLQGGDEQYF.

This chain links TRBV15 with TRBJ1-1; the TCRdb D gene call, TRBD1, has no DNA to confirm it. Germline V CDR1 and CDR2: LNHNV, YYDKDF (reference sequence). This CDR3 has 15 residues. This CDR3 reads CATSPRGELNTEAFF.

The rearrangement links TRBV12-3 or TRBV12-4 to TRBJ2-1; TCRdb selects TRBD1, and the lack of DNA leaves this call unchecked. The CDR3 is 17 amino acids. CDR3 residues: CASSKDRELGPYNEQFF.

CDR3 amino acids: CATSRDLRLSSYEQYF. The chain couples TRBV15 to TRBJ2-7. Germline CDR1 reads LNHNV; CDR2 reads YYDKDF (reference sequence). The CDR3 loop spans 16 amino acids. The variable domain in full, with the rest retrieved from reference TRBV15 and TRBJ2-7, is DAMVIQNPRYQVTQFGKPVTLSCSQTLNHNVMYWYQQKSSQAPKLLFHYYDKDFNNEADTPDNFQSRRPNTSFCFLDIRSPGLGDTAMYLCATSRDLRLSSYEQYFGPGTRLTVT.

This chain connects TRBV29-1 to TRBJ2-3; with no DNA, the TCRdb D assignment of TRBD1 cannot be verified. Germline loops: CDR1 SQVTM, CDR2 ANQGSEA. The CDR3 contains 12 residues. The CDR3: CSGFWGQYTQYF.

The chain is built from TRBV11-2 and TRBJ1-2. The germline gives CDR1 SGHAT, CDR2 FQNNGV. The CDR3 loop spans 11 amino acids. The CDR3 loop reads CASSLLGGYTF.

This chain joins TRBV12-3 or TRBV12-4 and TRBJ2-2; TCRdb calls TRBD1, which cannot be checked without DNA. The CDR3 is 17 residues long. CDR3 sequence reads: CASSLIWGTANTGELFF.

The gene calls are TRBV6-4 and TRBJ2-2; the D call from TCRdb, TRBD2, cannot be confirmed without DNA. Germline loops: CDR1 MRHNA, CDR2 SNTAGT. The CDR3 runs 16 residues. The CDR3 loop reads CASSAVLAANTGELFF.

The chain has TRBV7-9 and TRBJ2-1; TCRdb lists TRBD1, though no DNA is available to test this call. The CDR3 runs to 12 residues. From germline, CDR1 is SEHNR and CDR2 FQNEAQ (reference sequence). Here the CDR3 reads CASSKGQNEQFF.

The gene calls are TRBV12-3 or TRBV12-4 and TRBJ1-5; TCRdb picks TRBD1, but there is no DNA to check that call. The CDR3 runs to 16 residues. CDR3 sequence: CASSSPRTGPNQPQHF.

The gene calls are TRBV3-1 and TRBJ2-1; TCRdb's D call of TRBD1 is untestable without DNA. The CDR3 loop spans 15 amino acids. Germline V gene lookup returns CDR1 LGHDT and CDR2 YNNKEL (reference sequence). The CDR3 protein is CASSPTRGTGVEQFF.

The CDR3 loop reads CASSDTRLDGNTQYF. This sequence joins TRBV25-1 and TRBJ2-3; TCRdb proposes TRBD2, but this gene call is untestable without DNA. Germline V gives CDR1 MGHDK, CDR2 SYGVNS. This CDR3 spans 15 amino acids.

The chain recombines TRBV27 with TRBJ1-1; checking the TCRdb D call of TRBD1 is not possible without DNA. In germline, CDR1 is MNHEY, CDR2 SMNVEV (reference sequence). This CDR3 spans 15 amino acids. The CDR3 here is CASSLGGRMNTEAFF.